One sample yielded the 22 T cell receptor beta chains listed below, sequenced in a study of cytomegalovirus exposure and HLA in healthy donors. 60 Vbeta and 13 Jbeta primers were used in PCR. Data came from immunoSEQ multiplex PCR; TCRdb stores just in-frame clones and leaves some out. The table lists about 100,000 clones, roughly 78% of them singletons, with about 3.4% in the top ten. The sequenced sample consisted of PBMCs. Every receptor here comes from a woman aged 35 to 49 in good health and CMV-seronegative.

This clone appeared once. V gene TRBV7-2 combines with J gene TRBJ2-1; maybe TRBD1 (5 bases). The V gene lost 1 base and the J gene lost 3 bases, with 13 bases spanning the gap. The CDR3 length is 16 residues. Germline-derived CDR1 and CDR2 are SGHTA and FQGNSA. The CDR3 sequence is CASSLGVDSRYNEQFF. The CDR3 DNA follows: TGTGCCAGCAGCTTAGGGGTTGACAGCCGCTACAATGAGCAGTTCTTC. Variable domain in full (rest from reference TRBV7-2 and TRBJ2-1): GAGVSQSPSNKVTEKGKDVELRCDPISGHTALYWYRQSLGQGLEFLIYFQGNSAPDKSGLPSDRFSAERTGGSVSTLTIQRTQQEDSAVYLCASSLGVDSRYNEQFFGPGTRLTVL.

This sequence joins TRBV30 and TRBJ2-7; tentatively, D is TRBD1 (5 bases). Trimming left V 0 bases short and J 0 bases short, with 12 bases between. This CDR3 is built from 15 residues. CDR1 and CDR2 (germline): GTSNPN, SVGIG (reference sequence). The CDR3 nucleotides are TGTGCCTGGAGTGTAGGGGTCTTCGGCTCCTACGAGCAGTACTTC. It translates to CAWSVGVFGSYEQYF.

The chain carries TRBV6-1 and TRBJ1-5; D remains unclear. V lost 7 bases to trimming and J lost 2 bases, with 15 bases between them. Germline V CDR1 and CDR2: MNHNS, SASEGT. This CDR3 has 15 residues. CDR3 in amino acids: CASTIVTSGNQPQHF. Written as DNA, the CDR3 is TGTGCCAGCACCATCGTCACCTCGGGCAATCAGCCCCAGCATTTT.

The chain carries TRBV27 and TRBJ2-5, with 12 bases aligning to TRBD2. V dropped 5 bases and J dropped 9; count of bases not matched to a gene: 13. The germline CDR1 and CDR2 sequences are MNHEY and SMNVEV (reference sequence). This CDR3 is 16 amino acids long. In nucleotides, the CDR3 is TGTGCCAGCAGTGCCGTACTAGCGGGAGGCTCAAGGGCCCAGTACTTC. This encodes CASSAVLAGGSRAQYF.

This clone has a single count. Written as DNA, the CDR3 is TGTGCCAGCAGCTTAGATCGGGGACAGGGGAACACTGAAGCTTTCTTT. Translation gives CASSLDRGQGNTEAFF. The chain is built from TRBV11-2 and TRBJ1-1; TRBD1 matches at 9 bases. The CDR3 is 16 amino acids. Germline V gene sequence: CDR1 SGHAT, CDR2 FQNNGV. The V and J ends lost 0 bases and 1 base, in that order; junction bases with no gene match: 3.

This chain connects TRBV27 to TRBJ1-2, with D possibly TRBD1 on 5 matching bases. Trimming stripped 0 bases from V and 3 bases from J, with 11 bases between. The CDR3 consists of 15 residues. CDR1 and CDR2 from the germline V gene are MNHEY and SMNVEV (reference sequence). The CDR3 reads CASSLSWGTYYGYTF. CDR3 DNA sequence: TGTGCCAGCAGTTTATCGTGGGGGACTTACTATGGCTACACCTTC.

The J gene is TRBJ1-2, the V gene TRBV28, with D uncertain. Per the germline V gene, CDR1 is MDHEN and CDR2 is SYDVKM. Trimming removed 5 bases at V and 5 bases at J, with 12 bases between. This CDR3 is built from 13 residues. The CDR3 region has the DNA TGTGCCAGCAGTCCCCCGGCAGGTTATGGCTACACCTTC. It is translated as CASSPPAGYGYTF.

This chain uses TRBV28 with TRBJ2-3, with a weak D call TRBD2 (6 bases). Germline assignment: CDR1 MDHEN and CDR2 SYDVKM. The germline V and J ends were trimmed by 3 bases and 5 bases, with 18 bases remaining between them. The CDR3 consists of 16 residues. Written as DNA, the CDR3 is TGTGCCAGCAGTTTTTCCGGGACTGACCTCGGAGATACGCAGTATTTT. Amino acid sequence: CASSFSGTDLGDTQYF.

The V gene is TRBV7-7, the J gene TRBJ2-7, with a weak D call TRBD1 (5 bases). The CDR3 totals 13 residues. The germline CDR1 and CDR2 sequences are SSHAT and FNYEAQ (reference sequence). V was trimmed by 1 base and J by 6 bases, leaving 10 bases between them. The CDR3: CASSLGERGEQYF. In DNA, the CDR3 is TGTGCCAGCAGCTTAGGGGAAAGGGGCGAGCAGTACTTC.

The sample holds a few counts of this clone. The chain combines TRBV27 with TRBJ1-1; possibly TRBD1 for D (5 bases). V gave up 4 bases and J gave up 6 bases, with 12 bases separating them. The CDR3 covers 13 residues. CDR1 and CDR2 from the germline V gene are MNHEY and SMNVEV (reference sequence). The CDR3 bases are TGTGCCAGCAGTTCTTCCAGGGTCCCTGAAGCTTTCTTT. It specifies CASSSSRVPEAFF.

The chain is built from TRBV19 and TRBJ2-3, with 13 bases lining up with TRBD2. The V segment lost 3 bases and the J segment 3 bases; nucleotides outside the gene matches: 0. The CDR3 is 15 residues long. The germline CDR1 and CDR2 sequences are LNHDA and SQIVND (reference sequence). This chain's CDR3 is CASSMTSGRTDTQYF. In nucleotides, the CDR3 is TGTGCCAGTAGTATGACTAGCGGGAGGACAGATACGCAGTATTTT.

This clone came up a few times. This chain connects TRBV7-9 to TRBJ2-3, with 8 nucleotides matching TRBD2. Germline CDR1 reads SEHNR; CDR2 reads FQNEAQ (reference sequence). Trimming took 5 bases from V and 3 from J; bases not matched to a gene: 13. The CDR3 loop spans 17 amino acids. CDR3 nucleotides: TGTGCCAGCAGCCAACACCTCGGGACTAGTGTAACAGATACGCAGTATTTT. This sequence encodes CASSQHLGTSVTDTQYF.

The chain joins TRBV7-8 to TRBJ1-3; a possible D gene is TRBD1 (5 bases). The CDR3 is 16 residues long. Germline V CDR1 and CDR2: SGHVS, FQNEAQ. V was clipped by 4 bases and J by 0 bases, with 13 bases between them. Here the CDR3 reads CASSSTDLISGNTIYF. The CDR3 DNA follows: TGTGCCAGCAGCTCGACAGATTTGATCTCTGGAAACACCATATATTTT.

As concerns this clone: An end of the junction does not agree with germline; a read error may underlie this. This chain uses TRBV4-1 with TRBJ1-5, with 7 bases lining up with TRBD1. The CDR3 loop spans 17 amino acids. Per the germline V gene, CDR1 is MGHRA and CDR2 is YSYEKL. The CDR3 region is CASSQGGDRSLNQPQHF. The CDR3 DNA is TGCGCTAGCAGCCAAGGGGGGGACAGAAGTCTCAATCAGCCCCAGCATTTT.

This rearrangement joins TRBV6-5 to TRBJ2-2, with D perhaps matching TRBD2 (7 bases). The CDR3 has 15 amino acids. CDR1 MNHEY and CDR2 SVGAGI come from the germline V gene. Between the trimmed V and J ends, which lost 8 bases and 5 bases, there was a span of 18 bases. The CDR3 DNA follows: TGTGCCAGCCGCGAGGGGGGGGGATTGACCGGGGAGCTGTTTTTT. Translation gives CASREGGGLTGELFF.

The chain couples TRBV19 to TRBJ2-1; 8 bases align to TRBD2. This CDR3 comprises 12 residues. With 7 bases clipped from V and 7 bases from J, the junction kept 3 bases outside the gene matches. Germline assignment: CDR1 LNHDA and CDR2 SQIVND (reference sequence). The CDR3 bases are TGTGCCAGTACGGGAGGGGAGAATGAGCAGTTCTTC. Protein sequence: CASTGGENEQFF.

In this sample, this clone turned up once. The chain has TRBV7-2 and TRBJ2-5; 7 positions agree with TRBD2. V shed 5 bases, J shed 0 bases, and the junction held 3 bases outside the gene matches. This CDR3 region has 14 residues. Germline CDR1 SGHTA, CDR2 FQGNSA. DNA of the CDR3: TGTGCCAGCAGCACCCGGGGGGACCAAGAGACCCAGTACTTC. The encoded protein is CASSTRGDQETQYF.

The rearrangement links TRBV28 to TRBJ1-1; D call uncertain. Germline-derived CDR1 and CDR2 are MDHEN and SYDVKM. V shed 5 bases and J shed 3 bases, with 7 bases lying between them. The CDR3 totals 12 residues. The CDR3 spells CASSPFYTEAFF. CDR3 sequence (DNA): TGTGCCAGCAGTCCCTTTTACACTGAAGCTTTCTTT.

This rearrangement joins TRBV7-9 to TRBJ2-3; D is perhaps TRBD1 (5 bases). V lost 5 bases and J 1 base, leaving 10 bases between the germline ends. CDR1 is SEHNR and CDR2 is FQNEAQ in the germline V gene (reference sequence). There are 14 residues in the CDR3. The CDR3 DNA reads as TGTGCCAGCAGCGTGACAGCAGGCACAGATACGCAGTATTTT. This sequence encodes CASSVTAGTDTQYF.

This chain joins TRBV6-5 and TRBJ2-7; 7 positions match TRBD1. V dropped 4 bases and J dropped 3; count of bases not matched to a gene: 6. Germline V gives CDR1 MNHEY, CDR2 SVGAGI. The CDR3 runs 14 residues. CDR3 DNA sequence: TGTGCCAGCAGTTTGGGACAGTTCGACTACGAGCAGTACTTC. This sequence encodes CASSLGQFDYEQYF.

The J gene is TRBJ1-2, the V gene TRBV27; D is possibly TRBD1 (5 bases). The germline CDR1 and CDR2 sequences are MNHEY and SMNVEV (reference sequence). The length of the CDR3 is 16 residues. V shed 3 bases and J shed 3 bases, with 17 bases lying between them. The CDR3: CASSFHGGRVDYGYTF. The CDR3 DNA follows: TGTGCCAGCAGTTTTCACGGGGGGAGGGTGGACTATGGCTACACCTTC.

This clone was counted a few times. This sequence joins TRBV19 and TRBJ2-7, with 7 bases fitting TRBD2. V was clipped by 6 bases and J by 6 bases; unmatched bases: 17. Germline-derived CDR1 and CDR2 are LNHDA and SQIVND (reference sequence). The CDR3 has 16 amino acids. The CDR3, as DNA: TGTGCCAGTAGCGGATTACGAGCGGGGAACGCGGGCGAGCAGTACTTC. Amino acids: CASSGLRAGNAGEQYF.